This is a list of T cell receptor beta chains from one sample in a study of CD8 T cells in ankylosing spondylitis. One entry per CDR3 protein results from TCRdb running MiXCR on the 5' RACE reads. The profile covers about 100,000 distinct CDR3 sequences, with roughly 8% appearing a single time and nearly 10% taken by the ten largest. The material sequenced was blood, either unsorted or a sorted T cell fraction (not recorded which). These receptors were obtained from a male donor with ankylosing spondylitis or in good health (not recorded which). CDR3s include the opening cysteine and the closing phenylalanine or tryptophan. D genes are given only for firm matches. Only part of the rows carry a size: once, few, many, or a class if the clone is expanded.

clone_size: -; v_call: TRBV19; d_call: -; j_call: TRBJ2-3; cdr3_nt: TGTGCCAGTAGCATCAGGGGGGTGGGTGGGGGCGTTGATACGCAGTATTTT; cdr3_aa: CASSIRGVGGGVDTQYF
clone_size: many; v_call: TRBV4-1; d_call: -; j_call: TRBJ2-7; cdr3_nt: TGCGCCAGCAGCCACATGGGCCTGGGAAGGACTCGGGACTACGAGCAGTACTTC; cdr3_aa: CASSHMGLGRTRDYEQYF
clone_size: many; v_call: TRBV2; d_call: TRBD2; j_call: TRBJ2-1; cdr3_nt: TGTGCCAGCAGTGAAGGCCTAGCGGACAATGAGCAGTTCTTC; cdr3_aa: CASSEGLADNEQFF
clone_size: many; v_call: TRBV20-1; d_call: -; j_call: TRBJ1-1; cdr3_nt: TGCAGTGCTAGTCGGGCGAACACTGAAGCTTTCTTT; cdr3_aa: CSASRANTEAFF
clone_size: few; v_call: TRBV2; d_call: -; j_call: TRBJ2-2; cdr3_nt: TGTGCCATCCACACCCTCACCGGGGAGCTGTTTTTT; cdr3_aa: CAIHTLTGELFF
clone_size: once; v_call: TRBV7-9; d_call: -; j_call: TRBJ1-1; cdr3_nt: TGTGCCAGCAGTCGGGAGTTAACAAACACTGAAGCTTTCTTT; cdr3_aa: CASSRELTNTEAFF
clone_size: many; v_call: TRBV4-2; d_call: -; j_call: TRBJ1-6; cdr3_nt: TGTGCCAGCAGCCAAGATCGAATGCGAGGGAATTCACCCCTCCACTTT; cdr3_aa: CASSQDRMRGNSPLHF
clone_size: few; v_call: TRBV2; d_call: TRBD1; j_call: TRBJ2-5; cdr3_nt: TGTGCCAGCAGTTCCACAGGGGGTGAGACCCAGTACTTC; cdr3_aa: CASSSTGGETQYF
clone_size: many; v_call: TRBV11-2; d_call: TRBD2; j_call: TRBJ2-3; cdr3_nt: TGTGCCAGCAGCTTAGATACTAGCGGGAGAGATACGCAGTATTTT; cdr3_aa: CASSLDTSGRDTQYF
clone_size: many; v_call: TRBV12-3/TRBV12-4; d_call: -; j_call: TRBJ1-6; cdr3_nt: TGTGCCAGCAGGATTCGGGGTTCCTATAATTCACCCCTCCACTTT; cdr3_aa: CASRIRGSYNSPLHF
clone_size: many; v_call: TRBV7-9; d_call: TRBD2; j_call: TRBJ2-4; cdr3_nt: TGTGCCAGCAGCTTAGCCGGGACTAGCGAGACCAAAAACATTCAGTACTTC; cdr3_aa: CASSLAGTSETKNIQYF
clone_size: many; v_call: TRBV4-2; d_call: -; j_call: TRBJ2-3; cdr3_nt: TGTGCCAGCAGCCAAGGGATTTCGAGACAGGGCACAGATACGCAGTATTTT; cdr3_aa: CASSQGISRQGTDTQYF
clone_size: many; v_call: TRBV7-9; d_call: -; j_call: TRBJ1-1; cdr3_nt: TGTGCCAGCAGCCGGGGAGTTGAAGCTTTCTTT; cdr3_aa: CASSRGVEAFF
clone_size: -; v_call: TRBV19; d_call: -; j_call: TRBJ2-3; cdr3_nt: TGTGCCAGTAGTATAGCGGTTCGACTACAGGATACAGATACGCAGTATTTT; cdr3_aa: CASSIAVRLQDTDTQYF
clone_size: many; v_call: TRBV18; d_call: TRBD1; j_call: TRBJ1-1; cdr3_nt: TGTGCCAGCTCACCGGAGACAGGGACCACTGAAGCTTTCTTT; cdr3_aa: CASSPETGTTEAFF
clone_size: many; v_call: TRBV12-3/TRBV12-4; d_call: -; j_call: TRBJ2-3; cdr3_nt: TGTGCCAGCAGTTTTGGGGGGACAGAAGCCACAGATACGCAGTATTTT; cdr3_aa: CASSFGGTEATDTQYF